This T cell receptor beta chain was found in a study of blood T cell repertoires in COVID-19. Study context: Material from acute and convalescent COVID-19 was sourced from the United States, Italy and Spain.

Profiled with immunoSEQ multiplex PCR; TCRdb holds only in-frame clones, not every one. The sample has over 350,000 clones, 91% seen once. From germline, CDR1 is KGHSH and CDR2 LQKENI. J was trimmed by 7 bases and V by 3 bases; bases with no gene match: 14. CDR3 length: 17 amino acids. The sequence derives from a woman aged 40 to 49 who had been exposed to COVID-19. Sequenced: PBMCs or T cells enriched from blood (not recorded which). The rearrangement joins TRBV18 to TRBJ1-1, with 10 bases lining up with TRBD1. This CDR3 reads CASSPTRQGAGGDEAFF. CDR3 nucleotide sequence: TGTGCCAGCTCACCTACACGACAGGGGGCGGGTGGTGATGAAGCTTTCTTT.